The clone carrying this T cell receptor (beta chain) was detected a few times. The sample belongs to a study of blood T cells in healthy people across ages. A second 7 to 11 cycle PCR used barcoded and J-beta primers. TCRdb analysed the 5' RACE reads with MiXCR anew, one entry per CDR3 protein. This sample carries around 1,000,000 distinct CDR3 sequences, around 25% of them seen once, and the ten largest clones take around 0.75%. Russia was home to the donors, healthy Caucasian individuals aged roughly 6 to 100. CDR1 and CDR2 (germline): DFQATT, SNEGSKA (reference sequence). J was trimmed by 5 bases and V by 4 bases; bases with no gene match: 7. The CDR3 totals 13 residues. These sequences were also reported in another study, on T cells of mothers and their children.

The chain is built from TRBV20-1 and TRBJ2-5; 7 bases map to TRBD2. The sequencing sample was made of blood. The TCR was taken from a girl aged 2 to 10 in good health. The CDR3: CSAKLREGETQYF. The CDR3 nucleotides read TGCAGTGCTAAACTCAGGGAGGGGGAGACCCAGTACTTC.